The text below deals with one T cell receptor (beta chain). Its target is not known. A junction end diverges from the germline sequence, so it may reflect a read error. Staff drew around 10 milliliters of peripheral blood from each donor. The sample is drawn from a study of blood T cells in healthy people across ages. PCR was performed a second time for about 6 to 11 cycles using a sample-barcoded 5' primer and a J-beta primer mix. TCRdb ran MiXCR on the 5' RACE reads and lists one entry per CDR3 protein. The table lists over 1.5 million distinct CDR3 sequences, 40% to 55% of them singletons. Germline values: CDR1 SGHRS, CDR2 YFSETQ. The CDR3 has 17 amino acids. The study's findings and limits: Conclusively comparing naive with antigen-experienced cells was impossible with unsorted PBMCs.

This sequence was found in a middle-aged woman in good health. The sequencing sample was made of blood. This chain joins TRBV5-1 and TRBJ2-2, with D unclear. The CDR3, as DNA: TGCACCAGCAGCTTGGATCCCGGCGGACCGAACACCGGGGAGCTGTTTTTT. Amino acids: CTSSLDPGGPNTGELFF.